Following are 29 T cell receptor beta chains from one sample sequenced in a study of T cells after posttransplantation cyclophosphamide. Some clones are missing from TCRdb's copy, which holds only in-frame ones; the method was immunoSEQ multiplex PCR. The repertoire holds about 52,000 clones, with roughly 92% as singletons. Sequencing input: PBMCs. These receptors were collected from a woman aged 25 to 45 in good health and a related stem cell transplant donor.

This rearrangement joins TRBV6-1 to TRBJ2-2; no definite D call. CDR1 and CDR2 (germline): MNHNS, SASEGT. The CDR3 has 15 amino acids. Between the trimmed V and J ends, which lost 7 bases and 1 base, there was a span of 13 bases. The CDR3 spells CASTLDFLNTGELFF. CDR3 nucleotides: TGTGCCAGCACCCTAGATTTCCTGAACACCGGGGAGCTGTTTTTT.

This chain joins TRBV30 and TRBJ2-5; 9 bases align to TRBD1. CDR1 is GTSNPN, CDR2 SVGIG, per germline (reference sequence). The CDR3 has 15 residues. The trim removed 0 bases at V and 3 bases at J, leaving 5 bases unmatched. CDR3 sequence: CAWSVLGTGKETQYF. The CDR3 DNA is TGTGCCTGGAGTGTTTTAGGGACAGGGAAAGAGACCCAGTACTTC.

The rearrangement links TRBV5-8 to TRBJ1-1; D is possibly TRBD1 (5 bases). Between the trimmed V and J ends, which lost 1 base and 1 base, there was a span of 8 bases. CDR1 is SGHTS and CDR2 is YDEGEE in the germline V gene. The CDR3 is 14 amino acids. In DNA, the CDR3 is TGTGCCAGCAGCTTGCAGGGCCCGAACACTGAAGCTTTCTTT. As protein: CASSLQGPNTEAFF.

The chain carries TRBV10-2 and TRBJ1-1; tentatively, D is TRBD1 (6 bases). The CDR3 spans 13 residues. CDR1 and CDR2 (germline): WSHSY, SAAADI. The germline V and J ends were trimmed by 3 bases and 4 bases, with 9 bases remaining between them. The CDR3 nucleotides are TGCGCCAGCAGTGAACAAGGGGGCACTGAAGCTTTCTTT. Its translation: CASSEQGGTEAFF.

The rearrangement links TRBV6-1 to TRBJ2-3; 15 bases align to TRBD2. J was trimmed by 4 bases and V by 8 bases; bases with no gene match: 4. CDR1 and CDR2 from the germline V gene are MNHNS and SASEGT. The CDR3 consists of 15 residues. CDR3 protein: CASERTSGGADTQYF. The CDR3 DNA follows: TGTGCCAGCGAGAGGACTAGCGGGGGGGCAGATACGCAGTATTTT.

The V and J genes are TRBV5-1 and TRBJ2-3; D is possibly TRBD2 (5 bases). In germline, CDR1 is SGHRS, CDR2 YFSETQ. This CDR3 is built from 15 residues. Trimming stripped 2 bases from V and 3 bases from J, with 13 bases between. This CDR3 is CASSLGAVPTDTQYF. The DNA of the CDR3 is TGCGCCAGCAGCTTAGGAGCGGTTCCTACAGATACGCAGTATTTT.

In regard to this clone: A read error may produce the germline difference seen at one junction end. J is TRBJ1-1 and V is TRBV11-3; possibly TRBD1 for D (6 bases). This CDR3 spans 13 amino acids. The V gene's germline CDR1 is SGHNT and CDR2 YENEEA. The CDR3 DNA reads as TGTACCAGCAGCTTGGACAGTAACACTGAAGCTTTCTTT. Amino acids: CTSSLDSNTEAFF.

There are a few counts of this clone. The J gene is TRBJ1-4, the V gene TRBV5-1; D is unresolved. The CDR3 spans 14 residues. CDR1 and CDR2 from the germline V gene are SGHRS and YFSETQ. Trimming removed 2 bases from V and 5 bases from J, with 10 bases in between. CDR3 nucleotide sequence: TGCGCCAGCAGCTTTGGTAGCTCCAATGAAAAACTGTTTTTT. Translated: CASSFGSSNEKLFF.

The V and J genes are TRBV5-5 and TRBJ2-2; a possible D gene is TRBD1 (6 bases). V was shortened by 0 bases and J by 1 base, with 10 bases between the two germline ends. CDR1 SGHKS and CDR2 YYEKEE come from the germline V gene (reference sequence). The CDR3 length is 16 residues. The CDR3 protein is CASSLAGTLNTGELFF. In DNA form, the CDR3 reads TGTGCCAGCAGCTTGGCCGGGACATTGAACACCGGGGAGCTGTTTTTT. Looking up the rest from reference TRBV5-5 and TRBJ2-2 gives the full variable domain: DAGVTQSPTHLIKTRGQQVTLRCSPISGHKSVSWYQQVLGQGPQFIFQYYEKEERGRGNFPDRFSARQFPNYSSELNVNALLLGDSALYLCASSLAGTLNTGELFFGEGSRLTVL.

The chain recombines TRBV5-4 with TRBJ2-2; D call uncertain. Per germline, CDR1 SGHNT and CDR2 YYREEE (reference sequence). This CDR3 is 14 amino acids long. V was pared by 1 base and J by 2 bases, with 6 bases between. CDR3 in amino acids: CASSLWANTGELFF. Written as DNA, the CDR3 is TGTGCCAGCAGCTTGTGGGCCAACACCGGGGAGCTGTTTTTT.

The gene calls are TRBV4-3 and TRBJ2-6; TRBD1 is a possible D gene (6 bases). With 0 bases removed from V and 0 bases from J, the gap between germline ends came to 24 bases. The CDR3 loop spans 22 amino acids. CDR1 and CDR2 (germline): LGHNA, YSLEER. CDR3 DNA: TGCGCCAGCAGCCAAGATCTCCTAGATGTGGACAGCCTTTTCTCTGGGGCCAACGTCCTGACTTTC. Translating it yields CASSQDLLDVDSLFSGANVLTF.

The chain recombines TRBV10-1 with TRBJ2-1, with TRBD2 matching over 9 bases. This CDR3 has 15 residues. CDR1 and CDR2 from the germline V gene are WNHNN and SYGVQD (reference sequence). V was pared by 6 bases and J by 12 bases, with 15 bases of the junction left unmatched. CDR3 loop: CASSPRPSGAAVQFF. CDR3 nucleotide sequence: TGCGCCAGCAGCCCGAGGCCTAGCGGGGCTGCCGTGCAGTTCTTC.

The chain has TRBV19 and TRBJ1-5; 9 bases line up with TRBD1. Losses at the gene ends were 4 bases for V and 1 base for J; bases not matched to a gene: 8. The CDR3 sequence is 17 residues long. Germline V CDR1 and CDR2: LNHDA, SQIVND (reference sequence). The CDR3 spells CASSKKGDRASNQPQHF. The CDR3, as DNA: TGTGCCAGTAGTAAAAAGGGGGACAGGGCAAGCAATCAGCCCCAGCATTTT.

The gene calls are TRBV4-2 and TRBJ1-2; D ambiguous. V lost 3 bases and J 2 bases, leaving 7 bases between the germline ends. This CDR3 spans 13 amino acids. Germline loops: CDR1 LGHNA, CDR2 YNFKEQ. The CDR3 DNA reads TGTGCCAGCAGCCAGGGCCGAAACTATGGCTACACCTTC. It specifies CASSQGRNYGYTF.

The V call is TRBV27, the J call TRBJ1-2, with 9 bases matching TRBD1. CDR3 size: 17 residues. Losses at the gene ends were 4 bases for V and 3 bases for J; bases not matched to a gene: 12. CDR1 is MNHEY, CDR2 SMNVEV, per germline (reference sequence). This CDR3 is CASSYNRGRAGHYGYTF. The CDR3 nucleotides are TGTGCCAGCAGTTACAACAGGGGGCGCGCAGGGCACTATGGCTACACCTTC.

CDR3: CAIKPTGGGDGYTF. The CDR3 DNA sequence: TGTGCCATCAAACCCACAGGGGGAGGGGATGGCTACACCTTC. The rearrangement uses TRBV6-5 and TRBJ1-2, with TRBD1 matching over 8 bases. Germline V CDR1 and CDR2: MNHEY, SVGAGI. The CDR3 sequence is 14 residues long. Trimming removed 10 bases from V and 6 bases from J; junction bases left unmatched: 13.

The chain couples TRBV5-1 to TRBJ2-5, with 10 bases that match TRBD1. CDR3 length: 15 residues. V lost 0 bases to trimming and J lost 4 bases; unmatched junction nucleotides: 3. Per the germline V gene, CDR1 is SGHRS and CDR2 is YFSETQ. CDR3 protein: CASSLGDRGRETQYF. Written as DNA, the CDR3 is TGCGCCAGCAGCTTGGGGGACAGGGGTCGAGAGACCCAGTACTTC.

The J gene is TRBJ1-3, the V gene TRBV19, with D possibly being TRBD1 (5 bases). CDR1 and CDR2 from the germline V gene are LNHDA and SQIVND (reference sequence). The CDR3 is made up of 16 amino acids. The V end was cut by 3 bases, the J end by 1 base, with 13 bases between. CDR3 coding DNA: TGTGCCAGTAGTATCCGGACCAGGGTATCTGGAAACACCATATATTTT. This translates into CASSIRTRVSGNTIYF.

The chain carries TRBV4-3 and TRBJ2-1; TRBD2 matches 8 bases. Germline CDR1 and CDR2: LGHNA and YSLEER. The CDR3 loop spans 16 amino acids. With V trimmed by 1 base and J by 3 bases, 5 bases remained unmatched. The CDR3 region is CASSQAPGTSYNEQFF. The CDR3 region has the DNA TGCGCCAGCAGCCAAGCCCCCGGGACTAGCTACAATGAGCAGTTCTTC.

The chain links TRBV6-4 to TRBJ1-5; D perhaps matches TRBD1 (5 bases). The CDR3 length is 15 residues. Trimming took off 3 bases at V and 4 bases at J, with 13 bases between the two ends. Looked up from germline, CDR1 is MRHNA and CDR2 is SNTAGT. The CDR3 protein is CASSESGGGNQPQHF. Here the CDR3 DNA reads TGTGCCAGCAGTGAGAGTGGGGGGGGGAATCAGCCCCAGCATTTT.

This sequence joins TRBV5-6 and TRBJ2-2, with D unclear. The CDR3 has 12 residues. V lost 4 bases, J lost 1 base, and 2 bases lay in between. Germline loops: CDR1 SGHDT, CDR2 YYEEEE. The CDR3 nucleotides are TGTGCCAGCAGCCGGAACACCGGGGAGCTGTTTTTT. It yields the protein CASSRNTGELFF.

The chain couples TRBV7-3 to TRBJ1-2; D gene uncertain. Trimming shortened V by 3 bases and J by 2 bases, and 10 bases separated the two germline ends. The CDR3 is made up of 14 amino acids. CDR1 and CDR2 from the germline V gene are SGHTA and FQGTGA. The CDR3 is CASSLGSGNYGYTF. CDR3 bases: TGTGCCAGCAGCTTGGGGAGTGGGAACTATGGCTACACCTTC.

The CDR3 DNA is TGTGCCAGCAGCCAAGGGAACCAGCGGGGGGACGAGCAGTTCTTC. Its translation is CASSQGNQRGDEQFF. The V call is TRBV4-2, the J call TRBJ2-1; 9 positions match TRBD2. The CDR3 has 15 amino acids. Germline V gene sequence: CDR1 LGHNA, CDR2 YNFKEQ. J was trimmed by 10 bases and V by 1 base; bases with no gene match: 8.

This chain joins TRBV11-1 and TRBJ1-2; 12 bases map to TRBD1. After removal of 5 bases from V and 8 bases from J, the junction contained 6 bases not matched to a gene. The CDR3 sequence is 14 residues long. Germline V gives CDR1 SGHAT, CDR2 FQDESV (reference sequence). This chain's CDR3 is CASSNRDRGRGYTF. In DNA, the CDR3 is TGTGCCAGCAGCAACCGGGACAGGGGGCGCGGCTACACCTTC. The entire variable domain, with the rest obtained from reference TRBV11-1 and TRBJ1-2, is as follows: EAEVAQSPRYKITEKSQAVAFWCDPISGHATLYWYRQILGQGPELLVQFQDESVVDDSQLPKDRFSAERLKGVDSTLKIQPAELGDSAMYLCASSNRDRGRGYTFGSGTRLTVV.

The chain has TRBV27 and TRBJ2-7; 9 nucleotides match TRBD2. CDR1 is MNHEY, CDR2 SMNVEV, per germline (reference sequence). Germline trimming cut 2 bases from V and 3 bases from J; bases unmatched to any gene: 5. This CDR3 has 15 residues. This CDR3 reads CASSLKAGGLYEQYF. For the CDR3, the DNA is TGTGCCAGCAGTTTAAAGGCGGGGGGGCTCTACGAGCAGTACTTC.

In nucleotides, the CDR3 is TGTGCCAGCAGCTGGGACACGTTCAATGAAGCTTTCTTT. As protein: CASSWDTFNEAFF. This chain uses TRBV11-2 with TRBJ1-1; D is possibly TRBD1 (6 bases). V was clipped by 4 bases and J by 7 bases, with 13 bases between them. The germline gives CDR1 SGHAT, CDR2 FQNNGV. There are 13 residues in the CDR3. The entire variable domain, with the rest obtained from reference TRBV11-2 and TRBJ1-1, is as follows: EAGVAQSPRYKIIEKRQSVAFWCNPISGHATLYWYQQILGQGPKLLIQFQNNGVVDDSQLPKDRFSAERLKGVDSTLKIQPAKLEDSAVYLCASSWDTFNEAFFGQGTRLTVV.

In its sample, this clone ranks as medium-sized. The V call is TRBV15, the J call TRBJ1-2, with D possibly being TRBD1 (6 bases). This CDR3 has 14 amino acids. V was pared by 5 bases and J by 4 bases, with 14 bases between. From germline, CDR1 is LNHNV and CDR2 YYDKDF (reference sequence). The CDR3 loop is CATSPQRGGYGYTF. The CDR3 coding sequence is TGTGCCACCAGCCCCCAGAGAGGGGGCTATGGCTACACCTTC.

CDR3 in amino acids: CASSVAYQGGSTEAFF. CDR3 bases: TGTGCCAGCAGTGTGGCGTATCAGGGAGGCAGCACTGAAGCTTTCTTT. The chain links TRBV27 to TRBJ1-1, with a possible D match to TRBD1 (5 bases). This CDR3 has 16 amino acids. Germline CDR1 reads MNHEY; CDR2 reads SMNVEV (reference sequence). V lost 5 bases and J 4 bases, leaving 20 bases between the germline ends.

In regard to this clone: At one of its ends the junction is not consistent with the germline gene, which may arise from a read error. DNA of the CDR3: TGTGGGGGGGAGCCGAGGTATGGCTACACCTTC. It encodes CGGEPRYGYTF. The chain couples TRBV29-1 to TRBJ1-2; TRBD1 is a possible D gene (5 bases). CDR1 is SQVTM and CDR2 is ANQGSEA in the germline V gene. The CDR3 has 11 amino acids.